At least ten counts were recorded for the clone carrying this TCR beta chain. The sample comes from a study of T cells in Graves' hyperthyroidism and ophthalmopathy. Germline CDR1 SGHRS, CDR2 YFSETQ. V lost 9 bases and J lost 8, with 21 bases in between. The CDR3 loop spans 14 amino acids. What was amplified from RNA transcripts were TCR beta CDR3 regions. First-round RT-PCR of the TCR CDR3 relied on the HTBI primer set. From the multiplex PCR reads, TCRdb called clonotypes with MiXCR, one entry per CDR3 protein. The table lists about 400,000 distinct CDR3 sequences, around 14% of them singletons. Specimen: blood. V gene TRBV5-1 combines with J gene TRBJ2-1, with D maybe TRBD2 (6 bases). This TCR was sampled from a woman aged 18-29 years with Graves' hyperthyroidism. For the CDR3, the DNA is TGCGCCACCAGACGGGGGAGGCCCCCCGATGAGCAGTTCTTC. It specifies CATRRGRPPDEQFF.